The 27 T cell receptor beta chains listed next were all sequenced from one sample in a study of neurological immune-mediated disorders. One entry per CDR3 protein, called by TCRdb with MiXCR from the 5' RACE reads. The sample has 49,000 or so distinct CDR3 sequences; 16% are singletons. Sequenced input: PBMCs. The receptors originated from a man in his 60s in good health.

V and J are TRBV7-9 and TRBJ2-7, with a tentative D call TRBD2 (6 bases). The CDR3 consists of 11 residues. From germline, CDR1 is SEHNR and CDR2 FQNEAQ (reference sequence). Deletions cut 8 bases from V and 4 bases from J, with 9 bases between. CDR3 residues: CASRGSYEQYF. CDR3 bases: TGTGCCAGCCGGGGGAGTTACGAGCAGTACTTC.

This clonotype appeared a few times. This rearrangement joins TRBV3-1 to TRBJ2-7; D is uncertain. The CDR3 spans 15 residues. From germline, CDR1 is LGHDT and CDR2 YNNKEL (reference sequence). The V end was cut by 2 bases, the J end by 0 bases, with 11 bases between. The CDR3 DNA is TGTGCCAGCAGCCAATACGCCTCCAGCTCCTACGAGCAGTACTTC. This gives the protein CASSQYASSSYEQYF.

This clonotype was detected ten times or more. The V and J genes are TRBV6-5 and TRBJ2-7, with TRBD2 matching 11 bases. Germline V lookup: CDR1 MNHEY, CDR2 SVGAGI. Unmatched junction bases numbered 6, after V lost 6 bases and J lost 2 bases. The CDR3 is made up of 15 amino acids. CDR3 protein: CASRLTSGTTYEQYF. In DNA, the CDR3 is TGTGCCAGCAGACTGACTAGCGGGACCACCTACGAGCAGTACTTC.

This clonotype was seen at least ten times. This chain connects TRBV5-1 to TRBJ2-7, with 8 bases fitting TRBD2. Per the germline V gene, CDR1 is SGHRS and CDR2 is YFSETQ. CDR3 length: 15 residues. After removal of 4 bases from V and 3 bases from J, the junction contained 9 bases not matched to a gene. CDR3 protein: CASSRVGSGNYEQYF. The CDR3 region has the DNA TGCGCCAGCAGCAGGGTTGGTAGCGGGAACTACGAGCAGTACTTC.

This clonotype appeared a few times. CDR3 DNA sequence: TGCAGTGCCTCGGGGCTAGCGCGTGCCTACAATGAGCAGTTCTTC. Amino acid sequence: CSASGLARAYNEQFF. The rearrangement uses TRBV20-1 and TRBJ2-1, with D tentatively TRBD2 (6 bases). CDR1 is DFQATT and CDR2 is SNEGSKA in the germline V gene (reference sequence). The CDR3 has 15 amino acids. V lost 6 bases and J 2 bases, leaving 17 bases between the germline ends.

The CDR3 region has the DNA TGTGCCAGCGGGTACCGAGATAGCGGAGGCACAGATACGCAGTATTTT. Its protein product is CASGYRDSGGTDTQYF. V gene TRBV7-9 combines with J gene TRBJ2-3, with D maybe TRBD2 (6 bases). Trimming left V 8 bases short and J 1 base short, with 19 bases between. The CDR3 totals 16 residues. CDR1 and CDR2 from the germline V gene are SEHNR and FQNEAQ (reference sequence).

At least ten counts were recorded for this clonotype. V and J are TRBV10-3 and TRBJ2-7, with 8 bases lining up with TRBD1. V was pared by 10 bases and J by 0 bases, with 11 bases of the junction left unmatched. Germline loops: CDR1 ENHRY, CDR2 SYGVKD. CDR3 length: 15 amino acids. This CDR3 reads CATGGGERISYEQYF. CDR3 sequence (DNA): TGTGCCACAGGGGGCGGAGAGCGAATCTCCTACGAGCAGTACTTC.

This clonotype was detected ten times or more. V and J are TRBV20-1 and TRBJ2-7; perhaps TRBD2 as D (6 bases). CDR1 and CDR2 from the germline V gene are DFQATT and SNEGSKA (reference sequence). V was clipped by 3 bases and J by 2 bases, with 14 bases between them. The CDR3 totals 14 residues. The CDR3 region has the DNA TGCAGTGCTAGTTCCGTCGGGACTGCCTACGAGCAGTACTTC. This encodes CSASSVGTAYEQYF.

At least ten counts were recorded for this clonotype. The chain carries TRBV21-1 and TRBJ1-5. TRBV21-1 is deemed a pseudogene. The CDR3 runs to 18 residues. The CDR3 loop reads CASSKFGFDARGNQPQHF. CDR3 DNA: TGTGCCAGCAGCAAATTCGGGTTTGATGCGAGGGGCAATCAGCCCCAGCATTTT.

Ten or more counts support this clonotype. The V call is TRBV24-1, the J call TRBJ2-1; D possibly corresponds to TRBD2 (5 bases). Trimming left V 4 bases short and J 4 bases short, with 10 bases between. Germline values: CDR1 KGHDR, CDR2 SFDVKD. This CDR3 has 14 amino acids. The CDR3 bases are TGTGCCACCAGTGACCCTGGGAGTTACAATGAGCAGTTCTTC. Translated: CATSDPGSYNEQFF.

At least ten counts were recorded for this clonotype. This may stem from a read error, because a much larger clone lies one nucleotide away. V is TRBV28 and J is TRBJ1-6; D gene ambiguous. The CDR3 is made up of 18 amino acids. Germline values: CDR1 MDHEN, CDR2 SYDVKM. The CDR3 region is CANSLGRGGGSYNSPLHF. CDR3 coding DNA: TGTGCCAACAGTTTGGGTCGGGGAGGAGGCTCCTATAATTCACCCCTCCACTTT.

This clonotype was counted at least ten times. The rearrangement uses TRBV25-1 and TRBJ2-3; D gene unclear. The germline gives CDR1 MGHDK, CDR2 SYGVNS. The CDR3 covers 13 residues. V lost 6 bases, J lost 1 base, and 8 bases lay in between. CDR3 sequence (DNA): TGTGCCAGCAGGGTCTGGGGCACAGATACGCAGTATTTT. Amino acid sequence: CASRVWGTDTQYF.

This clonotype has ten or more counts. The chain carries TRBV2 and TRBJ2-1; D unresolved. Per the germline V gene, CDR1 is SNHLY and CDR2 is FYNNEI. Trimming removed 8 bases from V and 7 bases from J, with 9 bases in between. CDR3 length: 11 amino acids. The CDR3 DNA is TGTGCCAGCCTTACATCAAATGAGCAGTTCTTC. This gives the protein CASLTSNEQFF.

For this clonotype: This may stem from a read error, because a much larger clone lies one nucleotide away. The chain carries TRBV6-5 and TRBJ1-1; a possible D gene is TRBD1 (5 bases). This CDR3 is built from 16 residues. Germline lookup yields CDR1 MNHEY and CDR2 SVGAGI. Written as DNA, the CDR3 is TGTGTCAGCAGTTCCCCGACAGCTGAGGCGAACACTGAAGCTTTCTTT. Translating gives CVSSSPTAEANTEAFF.

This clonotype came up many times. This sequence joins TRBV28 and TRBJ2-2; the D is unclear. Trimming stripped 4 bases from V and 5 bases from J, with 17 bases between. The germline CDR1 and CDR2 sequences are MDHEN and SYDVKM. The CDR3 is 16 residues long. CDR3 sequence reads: CASSSSWVPQTGELFF. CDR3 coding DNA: TGTGCCAGCAGTTCATCGTGGGTCCCTCAGACCGGGGAGCTGTTTTTT.

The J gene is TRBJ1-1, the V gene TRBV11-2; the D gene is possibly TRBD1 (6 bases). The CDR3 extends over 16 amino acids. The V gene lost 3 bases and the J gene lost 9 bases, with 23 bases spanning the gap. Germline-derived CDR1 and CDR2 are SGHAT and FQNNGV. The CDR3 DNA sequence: TGTGCCAGCAGCTTGTCCTCCGGACAGACTCCTACTAAAGCTTTCTTT. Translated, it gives CASSLSSGQTPTKAFF.

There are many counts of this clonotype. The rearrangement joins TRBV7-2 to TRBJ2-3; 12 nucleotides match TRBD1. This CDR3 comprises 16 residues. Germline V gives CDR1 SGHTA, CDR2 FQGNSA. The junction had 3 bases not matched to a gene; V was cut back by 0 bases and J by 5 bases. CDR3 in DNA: TGTGCCAGCAGCTTAGCGGGGACAGGGGGCGTAGATACGCAGTATTTT. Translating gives CASSLAGTGGVDTQYF.

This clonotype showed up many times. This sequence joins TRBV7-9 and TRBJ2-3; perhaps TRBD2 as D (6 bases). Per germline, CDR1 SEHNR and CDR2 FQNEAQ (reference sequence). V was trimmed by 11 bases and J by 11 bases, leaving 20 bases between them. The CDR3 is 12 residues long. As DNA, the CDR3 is TGTGCCGGCACCCCGGGAGACGGGGAGCAGTATTTT. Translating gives CAGTPGDGEQYF. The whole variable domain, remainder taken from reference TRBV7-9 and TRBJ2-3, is DTGVSQNPRHKITKRGQNVTFRCDPISEHNRLYWYRQTLGQGPEFLTYFQNEAQLEKSRLLSDRFSAERPKGSFSTLEIQRTEQGDSAMYLCAGTPGDGEQYFGPGTRLTVL.

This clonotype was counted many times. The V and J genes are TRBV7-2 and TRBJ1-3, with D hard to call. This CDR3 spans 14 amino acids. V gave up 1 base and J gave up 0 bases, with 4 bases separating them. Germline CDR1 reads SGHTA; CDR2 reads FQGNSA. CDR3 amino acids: CASSLVPSGNTIYF. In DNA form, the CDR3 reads TGTGCCAGCAGCTTAGTTCCCTCTGGAAACACCATATATTTT.

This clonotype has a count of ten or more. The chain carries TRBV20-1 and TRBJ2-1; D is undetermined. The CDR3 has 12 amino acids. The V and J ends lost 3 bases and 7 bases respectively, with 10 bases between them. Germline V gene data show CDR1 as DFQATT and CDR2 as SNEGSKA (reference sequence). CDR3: CSASPTWNEQFF. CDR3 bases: TGCAGTGCTAGTCCAACCTGGAATGAGCAGTTCTTC.

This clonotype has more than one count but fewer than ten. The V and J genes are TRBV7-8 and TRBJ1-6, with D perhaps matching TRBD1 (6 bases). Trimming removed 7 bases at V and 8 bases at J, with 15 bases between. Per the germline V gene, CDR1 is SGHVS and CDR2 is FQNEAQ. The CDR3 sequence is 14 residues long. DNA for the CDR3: TGTGCCAGCAAAAAGGGCAGGACAGATTCACCCCTCCACTTT. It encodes CASKKGRTDSPLHF.

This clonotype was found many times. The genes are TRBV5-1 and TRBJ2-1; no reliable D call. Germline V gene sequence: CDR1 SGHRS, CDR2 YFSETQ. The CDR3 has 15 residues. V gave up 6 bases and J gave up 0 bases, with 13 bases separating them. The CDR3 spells CASKPQIGSYNEQFF. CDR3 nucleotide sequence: TGCGCCAGCAAACCCCAAATAGGCTCCTACAATGAGCAGTTCTTC.

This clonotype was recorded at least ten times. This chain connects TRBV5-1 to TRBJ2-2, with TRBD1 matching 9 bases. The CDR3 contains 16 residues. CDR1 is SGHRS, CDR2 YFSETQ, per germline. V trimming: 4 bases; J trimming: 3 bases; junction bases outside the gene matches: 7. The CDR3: CASSATGGLYTGELFF. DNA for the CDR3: TGCGCCAGCAGCGCCACAGGGGGCTTGTACACCGGGGAGCTGTTTTTT.

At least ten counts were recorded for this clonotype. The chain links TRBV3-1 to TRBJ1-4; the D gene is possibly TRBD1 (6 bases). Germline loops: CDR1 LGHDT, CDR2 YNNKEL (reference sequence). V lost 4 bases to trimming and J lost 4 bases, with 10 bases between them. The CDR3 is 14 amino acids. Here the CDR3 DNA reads TGTGCCAGCAGCCCCCGGACAGTTAATGAAAAACTGTTTTTT. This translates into CASSPRTVNEKLFF. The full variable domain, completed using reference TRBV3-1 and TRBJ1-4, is DTAVSQTPKYLVTQMGNDKSIKCEQNLGHDTMYWYKQDSKKFLKIMFSYNNKELIINETVPNRFSPKSPDKAHLNLHINSLELGDSAVYFCASSPRTVNEKLFFGSGTQLSVL.

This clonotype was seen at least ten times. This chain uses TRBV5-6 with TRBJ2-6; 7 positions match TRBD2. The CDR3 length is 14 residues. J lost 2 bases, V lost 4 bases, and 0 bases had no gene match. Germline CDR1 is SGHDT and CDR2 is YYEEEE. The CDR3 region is CASSAGAGANVLTF. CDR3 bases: TGTGCCAGCAGCGCGGGAGCTGGGGCCAACGTCCTGACTTTC.

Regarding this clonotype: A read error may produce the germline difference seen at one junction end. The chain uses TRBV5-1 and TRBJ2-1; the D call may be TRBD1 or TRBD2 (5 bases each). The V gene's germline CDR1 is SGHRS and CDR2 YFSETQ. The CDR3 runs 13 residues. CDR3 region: CARSPGDAGMLLF. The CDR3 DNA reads TGCGCCAGATCCCCCGGGGACGCCGGTATGCTGTTATTC.

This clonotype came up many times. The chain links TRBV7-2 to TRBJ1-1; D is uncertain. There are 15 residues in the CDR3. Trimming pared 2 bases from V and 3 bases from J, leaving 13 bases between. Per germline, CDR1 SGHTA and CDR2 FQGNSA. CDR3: CASSLFPTGDTEAFF. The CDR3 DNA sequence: TGTGCCAGCAGCTTATTCCCCACGGGAGACACTGAAGCTTTCTTT.